This TCR beta chain was sequenced during a study of CD4 T cells in relation to SARS-CoV-2 and coronaviruses. Trimming stripped 8 bases from V and 7 bases from J, with 17 bases between. Germline assignment: CDR1 MNHEY and CDR2 SVGAGI. The CDR3 runs 14 residues. Before the COVID-19 pandemic, during about 2011-2019, CD4+ T cells were taken from unexposed donors. Isolation of CD4+ T cells took place after 10 days in culture. Profiling relied on immunoSEQ multiplex PCR, and the TCRdb table lists in-frame clones only, not all of them. The sample has under 20,000 clones, 70% to 85% seen once; the top ten hold 27%. Comment on this clone: The antigen is undetermined.

Sequencing was carried out using CD4+ T cells from PBMCs, cultured in vitro. This chain joins TRBV6-5 and TRBJ1-4; D possibly corresponds to TRBD1 (5 bases). The clonotype comes from a human donor in good health. The CDR3 region has the DNA TGTGCCAGCGGGATTCTGTGGGGGGGTGAAAAACTGTTTTTT. Amino acids: CASGILWGGEKLFF.